Presented here are 6 T cell receptor beta chains from one specimen sequenced in a study of blood T cell repertoires in COVID-19. Sequenced by immunoSEQ multiplex PCR; TCRdb stores in-frame clones only, minus some. The table records 45,000 to 50,000 clones, over 80% of them present only once. Sequencing input: peripheral blood. These TCRs come from an elderly man in a cohort sampled during active COVID-19.

The gene calls are TRBV6-2 or TRBV6-3 and TRBJ1-5; no definite D call. The V and J ends lost 2 bases and 0 bases respectively, with 2 bases between them. Germline-derived CDR1 and CDR2 are MNHEY and SVGEGT. The CDR3 has 13 amino acids. The CDR3 nucleotides read TGTGCCAGCAGTTACCGTAGCAATCAGCCCCAGCATTTT. This gives the protein CASSYRSNQPQHF.

Only one count was recorded for this clone. This rearrangement joins TRBV4-1 to TRBJ2-3; D is possibly TRBD1 (5 bases). The CDR3 is 16 amino acids. The germline CDR1 and CDR2 sequences are MGHRA and YSYEKL. Trimming left V 1 base short and J 2 bases short, with 13 bases between. The CDR3 region is CASSQGTRTYTDTQYF. For the CDR3, the DNA is TGCGCCAGCAGCCAAGGGACAAGGACCTACACAGATACGCAGTATTTT.

The rearrangement uses TRBV5-1 and TRBJ1-1, with 7 positions matching TRBD1. This CDR3 spans 16 amino acids. Losses at the gene ends were 4 bases for V and 7 bases for J; bases not matched to a gene: 16. The germline V gene encodes CDR1 SGHRS and CDR2 YFSETQ. CDR3 nucleotide sequence: TGCGCCAGCAGCCGCGGGACAGCGGGCAGAGGCAATGAAGCTTTCTTT. Amino acid sequence: CASSRGTAGRGNEAFF.

The chain uses TRBV4-3 and TRBJ2-3; 7 nucleotides match TRBD1. Germline loops: CDR1 LGHNA, CDR2 YSLEER. The V and J ends lost 1 base and 1 base, in that order; junction bases with no gene match: 2. This CDR3 comprises 15 residues. The CDR3 region has the DNA TGCGCCAGCAGCCAAGTCGACAGGGGCACAGATACGCAGTATTTT. Amino acid sequence: CASSQVDRGTDTQYF.

The sample holds a few counts of this clone. The rearrangement links TRBV19 to TRBJ2-7; 8 nucleotides match TRBD2. Unmatched junction bases numbered 11, after V lost 4 bases and J lost 0 bases. Germline CDR1 and CDR2: LNHDA and SQIVND (reference sequence). The length of the CDR3 is 17 residues. The CDR3 protein is CASSTSGLAESSYEQYF. DNA of the CDR3: TGTGCCAGTAGTACCTCCGGACTAGCTGAGAGCTCCTACGAGCAGTACTTC.

The chain recombines TRBV7-9 with TRBJ1-4; 9 nucleotides align to TRBD1. The CDR3 spans 14 residues. V lost 5 bases and J lost 5; bases outside the gene matches: 3. The germline V gene encodes CDR1 SEHNR and CDR2 FQNEAQ (reference sequence). For the CDR3, the DNA is TGTGCCAGCAGCCTGGGGACAGGGAATGAAAAACTGTTTTTT. Amino acids: CASSLGTGNEKLFF.